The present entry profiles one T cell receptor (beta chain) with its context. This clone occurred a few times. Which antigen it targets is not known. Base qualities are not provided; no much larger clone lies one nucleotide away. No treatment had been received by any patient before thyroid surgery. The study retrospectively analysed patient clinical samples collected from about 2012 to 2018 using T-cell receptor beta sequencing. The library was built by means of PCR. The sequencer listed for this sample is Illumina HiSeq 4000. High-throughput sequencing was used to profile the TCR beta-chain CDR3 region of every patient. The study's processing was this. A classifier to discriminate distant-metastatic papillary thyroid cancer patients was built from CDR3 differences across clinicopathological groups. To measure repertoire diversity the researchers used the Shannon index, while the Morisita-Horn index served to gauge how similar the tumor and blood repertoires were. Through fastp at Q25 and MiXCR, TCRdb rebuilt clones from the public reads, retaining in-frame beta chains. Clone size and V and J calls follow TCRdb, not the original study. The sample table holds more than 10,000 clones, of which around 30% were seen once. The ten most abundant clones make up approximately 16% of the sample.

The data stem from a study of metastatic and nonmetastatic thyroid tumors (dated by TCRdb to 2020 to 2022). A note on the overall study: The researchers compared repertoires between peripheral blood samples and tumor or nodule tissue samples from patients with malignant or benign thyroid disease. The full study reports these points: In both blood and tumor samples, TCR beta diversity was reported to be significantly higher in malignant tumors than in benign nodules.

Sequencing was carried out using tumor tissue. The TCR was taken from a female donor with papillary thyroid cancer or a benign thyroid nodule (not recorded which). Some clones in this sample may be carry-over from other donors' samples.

CDR3 sequence: CATSGEGLAQETQYF. DNA sequence: TGTGCCACCAGCGGGGAGGGACTAGCCCAAGAGACCCAGTACTTC. The chain is assembled from TRBV15 and TRBJ2-5, with TRBD2 matching 9 junction bases. The CDR3 spans 15 residues, from the cysteine through the phenylalanine. Only CDR3 DNA remains: 45 bases, in frame from the first base. At the junction V is shortened by 5 bases and J by 1 base; bases outside the gene matches: 5. The germline V gene (reference sequence) provides CDR1 LNHNV and CDR2 YYDKDF.